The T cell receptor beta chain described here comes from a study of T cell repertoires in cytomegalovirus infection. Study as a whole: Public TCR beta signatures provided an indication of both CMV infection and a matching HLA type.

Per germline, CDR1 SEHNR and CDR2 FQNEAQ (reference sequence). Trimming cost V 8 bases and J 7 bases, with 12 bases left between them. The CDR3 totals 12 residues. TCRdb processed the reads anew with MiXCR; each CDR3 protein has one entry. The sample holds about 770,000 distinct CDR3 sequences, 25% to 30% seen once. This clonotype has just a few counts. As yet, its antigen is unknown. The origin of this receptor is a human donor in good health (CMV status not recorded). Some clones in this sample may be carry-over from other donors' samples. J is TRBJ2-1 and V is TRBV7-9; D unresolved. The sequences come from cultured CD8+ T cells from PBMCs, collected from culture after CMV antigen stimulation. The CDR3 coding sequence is TGTGCCAGCGGGGTAAGAATTAATGAGCAGTTCTTC. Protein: CASGVRINEQFF.